These 32 T cell receptor beta chains share one sample of origin, sequenced in a study of post-analysis software for immune sequencing data (dated by TCRdb to 2013 to 2016). Beyond this particular receptor, the publication reports: Several TRBV segments, including TRBV5-6, TRBV5-1 and TRBV20-1, were significantly more frequent in patients than controls.

Their cognate antigens are unknown. The library was prepared using PCR. The sequencer was an Illumina HiSeq 2500. Unique molecular identifiers were incorporated into TCR beta cDNA libraries to reduce PCR and sequencing biases. TCRdb trimmed the raw reads at Q25, called clones with MiXCR and kept productive beta chains. All rows with the same CDR3 protein become a single entry with the most common DNA and genes. This sample lists 170,000 or so distinct CDR3 sequences; approximately 30% were detected once. The biggest ten clones account for 1.5% of the sample. Sequences were obtained from blood. The receptors were gathered from a girl aged 5-17 years with multiple sclerosis.

As for this clonotype: A much larger clone is a single base away; this may be a read error. V gene TRBV12-3 or TRBV12-4 combines with J gene TRBJ2-7; D is possibly TRBD2 (7 bases). CDR3 length equals 14 residues. CDR3: CAGSPLRGHYEQYF. For the CDR3, the DNA is TGTGCCGGCAGTCCCCTGCGGGGGCACTACGAGCAGTACTTC.

This clonotype came up a few times. The gene calls are TRBV7-9 and TRBJ2-1, with 15 bases that match TRBD2. The junction had 4 bases not matched to a gene; V was cut back by 1 base and J by 6 bases. The CDR3 loop spans 17 amino acids. Germline-derived CDR1 and CDR2 are SEHNR and FQNEAQ (reference sequence). The CDR3 sequence is CASSLGRGLAGGNEQFF. The DNA for the CDR3 is TGTGCCAGCAGCTTAGGAAGGGGACTAGCGGGGGGCAATGAGCAGTTCTTC.

This clonotype was detected many times. The J gene is TRBJ2-5, the V gene TRBV7-9, with D possibly being TRBD1 (5 bases). The V end was cut by 3 bases, the J end by 10 bases, with 27 bases between. The V gene's germline CDR1 is SEHNR and CDR2 FQNEAQ (reference sequence). This CDR3 region has 17 residues. CDR3 amino acids: CASSFSAAGNLRINQYF. The CDR3 nucleotides are TGTGCCAGCAGCTTTTCGGCGGCAGGGAACTTGAGGATTAACCAGTACTTC. Complete variable domain (other parts from reference TRBV7-9 and TRBJ2-5): DTGVSQNPRHKITKRGQNVTFRCDPISEHNRLYWYRQTLGQGPEFLTYFQNEAQLEKSRLLSDRFSAERPKGSFSTLEIQRTEQGDSAMYLCASSFSAAGNLRINQYFGPGTRLLVL.

At least ten counts were recorded for this clonotype. This chain uses TRBV27 with TRBJ2-7; perhaps TRBD1 as D (5 bases). In germline, CDR1 is MNHEY, CDR2 SMNVEV (reference sequence). CDR3 size: 14 residues. Trimming stripped 3 bases from V and 0 bases from J, with 9 bases between. Here the CDR3 reads CASSFQGDSYEQYF. The CDR3 nucleotides are TGTGCCAGCAGTTTCCAAGGGGACTCCTACGAGCAGTACTTC.

This clonotype was detected ten times or more. The chain couples TRBV7-9 to TRBJ1-2; no firm D call. The CDR3 covers 13 residues. Germline V gene lookup returns CDR1 SEHNR and CDR2 FQNEAQ (reference sequence). The ends were cut back, 0 bases at V and 4 bases at J, with 6 bases in the middle. The CDR3 DNA sequence: TGTGCCAGCAGCTTAGCAGGGCTCTATGGCTACACCTTC. Translating it yields CASSLAGLYGYTF.

Concerning this clonotype itself: Germline and junction disagree at one end, which may indicate a read error. The chain recombines TRBV5-1 with TRBJ1-2, with D uncertain. The CDR3 runs to 11 residues. In germline, CDR1 is SGHRS, CDR2 YFSETQ. CDR3 residues: CASSLGYGYTF. The CDR3 DNA reads TGCGCCAGCAGTTTGGGCTATGGCTACACCTTC.

There are many counts of this clonotype. The rearrangement joins TRBV7-2 to TRBJ2-7, with unresolved D. Trimming shortened V by 1 base and J by 3 bases, and 16 bases separated the two germline ends. Germline V CDR1 and CDR2: SGHTA, FQGNSA. The length of the CDR3 is 16 residues. The CDR3 nucleotides read TGTGCCAGCAGCTTAGAATTTGGGTTGCGGCACTACGAGCAGTACTTC. It specifies CASSLEFGLRHYEQYF.

This chain joins TRBV5-1 and TRBJ2-7; 7 bases align to TRBD1. The germline V gene has CDR1 SGHRS and CDR2 YFSETQ. This CDR3 has 17 amino acids. The V and J ends lost 1 base and 2 bases, in that order; junction bases with no gene match: 12. CDR3 nucleotide sequence: TGCGCCAGCAGCTTGCAACCTACAGGGGTTATGACCTACGAGCAGTACTTC. This codes for CASSLQPTGVMTYEQYF.

CDR3 protein: CAGGLSRGDETQYF. The CDR3 DNA sequence: TGTGCCGGCGGGTTAAGTAGAGGGGATGAGACCCAGTACTTC. The chain is built from TRBV12-3 or TRBV12-4 and TRBJ2-4, with D perhaps assigned TRBD1 or TRBD2 (5 bases each). Near its end, the DNA agrees better with TRBJ2-5, so the J call may be wrong. This CDR3 comprises 14 residues.

V and J are TRBV7-6 and TRBJ2-1, with 7 bases fitting TRBD2. Germline-derived CDR1 and CDR2 are SGHVS and FNYEAQ. V shed 5 bases and J 4 bases; nucleotides not matched to a gene: 17. The CDR3 covers 18 residues. As DNA, the CDR3 is TGTGCCAGCAGCCGCAAACTAACGGGAGGCCCCATTTACAATGAGCAGTTCTTC. It is translated as CASSRKLTGGPIYNEQFF.

This clonotype occurred many times. The V call is TRBV7-2, the J call TRBJ2-7; D tentatively reads TRBD1 or TRBD2 (7 bases each). Per the germline V gene, CDR1 is SGHTA and CDR2 is FQGNSA. CDR3 size: 15 residues. Trimming left V 0 bases short and J 3 bases short, with 12 bases between. In DNA form, the CDR3 reads TGTGCCAGCAGCTTAGCGGGCAGGGGGGGCTACGAGCAGTACTTC. This encodes CASSLAGRGGYEQYF.

J is TRBJ2-1 and V is TRBV7-2; 7 bases align to TRBD1. CDR3 length: 14 residues. Trimming removed 7 bases from V and 11 bases from J; junction bases left unmatched: 14. Germline CDR1 reads SGHTA; CDR2 reads FQGNSA. The CDR3 DNA follows: TGTGCCAGCAAGCCGGAACAGGGGTCCGATAAGCAGTTCTTC. It yields the protein CASKPEQGSDKQFF.

Comment on this clonotype: The conserved phenylalanine or tryptophan is not found at the CDR3 terminus, so this likely reflects a read error. The CDR3 nucleotides read TGTGCCATCAGAGACGTGGGACAGGGGAAAGAGCAGTACTTG. Residues: CAIRDVGQGKEQYL. The rearrangement links TRBV10-3 to TRBJ2-7; 10 bases agree with TRBD1. In germline, CDR1 is ENHRY, CDR2 SYGVKD. The CDR3 covers 14 residues. V shed 6 bases, J shed 7 bases, and the junction held 9 bases outside the gene matches.

This clonotype was detected many times. The rearrangement uses TRBV12-3 or TRBV12-4 and TRBJ2-1; 12 nucleotides line up with TRBD1. V was clipped by 6 bases and J by 7 bases; unmatched bases: 7. The CDR3 covers 15 residues. CDR3 nucleotides: TGTGCCAGCAGGTCCGGGACAGGGGGCTTAAATGAGCAGTTCTTC. Translation gives CASRSGTGGLNEQFF.

In regard to this clonotype: This may stem from a read error, because a much larger clone lies one nucleotide away. V and J are TRBV12-3 or TRBV12-4 and TRBJ1-6, with 11 bases lining up with TRBD1. The length of the CDR3 is 15 residues. The CDR3 region is CASSPGTGGNSPPHF. The CDR3 DNA reads as TGTGCCAGCAGTCCCGGGACAGGGGGGAATTCACCCCCCCACTTT.

The V gene is TRBV21-1, the J gene TRBJ2-1; the table's D gene call, TRBD1, was not cross checked with the DNA. TRBV21-1 is described as a pseudogene. There are 17 residues in the CDR3. This chain's CDR3 is CASSTSHSAPRRDEQFF. For the CDR3, the DNA is TGTGCCAGCAGCACTTCGCACAGCGCCCCGCGCAGGGATGAGCAGTTCTTC.

This clonotype was seen more than once but under ten times. The chain has TRBV7-2 and TRBJ2-2, with 10 positions matching TRBD2. V shed 5 bases and J 6 bases; nucleotides not matched to a gene: 6. The CDR3 loop spans 15 amino acids. Germline CDR1 reads SGHTA; CDR2 reads FQGNSA. The CDR3 here is CASSRTSGIAGELFF. The CDR3 nucleotides are TGTGCCAGCAGCCGTACTAGCGGGATCGCCGGGGAGCTGTTTTTT. The full variable domain, its missing parts supplied by reference TRBV7-2 and TRBJ2-2, is GAGVSQSPSNKVTEKGKDVELRCDPISGHTALYWYRQSLGQGLEFLIYFQGNSAPDKSGLPSDRFSAERTGGSVSTLTIQRTQQEDSAVYLCASSRTSGIAGELFFGEGSRLTVL.

In this sample, this clonotype turned up many times. The V gene is TRBV12-3 or TRBV12-4, the J gene TRBJ1-2; 9 bases line up with TRBD1. V dropped 6 bases and J dropped 4; count of bases not matched to a gene: 6. The CDR3 is made up of 14 amino acids. CDR3 DNA sequence: TGTGCCAGCAGACCAGGACAGGGGCCCTATGGCTACACCTTC. It translates to CASRPGQGPYGYTF.

The chain carries TRBV27 and TRBJ1-2, with 7 positions matching TRBD1. The germline CDR1 and CDR2 sequences are MNHEY and SMNVEV (reference sequence). The junction had 5 bases not matched to a gene; V was cut back by 0 bases and J by 4 bases. The CDR3 loop spans 15 amino acids. CDR3 region: CASSLSQGSSYGYTF. CDR3 sequence (DNA): TGTGCCAGCAGTTTATCACAGGGGTCGAGCTATGGCTACACCTTC.

In regard to this clonotype: A much more abundant neighbour one base away suggests this may be a read error. The chain is built from TRBV7-2 and TRBJ2-1, with D possibly called TRBD1 or TRBD2 (6 bases each). Looked up from germline, CDR1 is SGHTA and CDR2 is FQGNSA. The germline V and J ends were trimmed by 5 bases and 10 bases, with 18 bases remaining between them. The length of the CDR3 is 14 residues. CDR3 in amino acids: CASSPEGGSYEQFF. CDR3 bases: TGTGCCAGCAGCCCAGAGGGGGGATCCTACGAGCAGTTCTTC. The variable domain in full, completed from reference TRBV7-2 and TRBJ2-1, reads GAGVSQSPSNKVTEKGKDVELRCDPISGHTALYWYRQSLGQGLEFLIYFQGNSAPDKSGLPSDRFSAERTGGSVSTLTIQRTQQEDSAVYLCASSPEGGSYEQFFGPGTRLTVL.

This clonotype was detected only a few times. The chain employs TRBV7-9 and TRBJ2-1; possibly TRBD1 or TRBD2 for D (5 bases each). Germline loops: CDR1 SEHNR, CDR2 FQNEAQ (reference sequence). Deletions cut 0 bases from V and 3 bases from J, with 12 bases between. The CDR3 extends over 16 amino acids. CDR3 amino acids: CASSLAPGTYYNEQFF. The CDR3, as DNA: TGTGCCAGCAGCTTAGCCCCGGGGACGTACTACAATGAGCAGTTCTTC.

This clonotype was counted many times. The junction departs from germline at one end; a sequencing error may be responsible. The chain recombines TRBV5-1 with TRBJ2-1; D ambiguous. The CDR3 has 14 amino acids. Germline V lookup: CDR1 SGHRS, CDR2 YFSETQ. In nucleotides, the CDR3 is TGTGCCAGCAGTTTGGCGAGCTCCTACAATGAGCAGTTCTTC. Translated, it gives CASSLASSYNEQFF.

In regard to this clonotype: A much larger clone is a single base away; this may be a read error. V is TRBV5-4 and J is TRBJ2-5; perhaps TRBD2 as D (7 bases). The V gene's germline CDR1 is SGHNT and CDR2 YYREEE (reference sequence). The CDR3 length is 13 residues. V was pared by 10 bases and J by 2 bases, with 15 bases between. CDR3 sequence: CAGKRGGQETQYF. CDR3 in DNA: TGTGCCGGCAAAAGGGGGGGGCAAGAGACCCAGTACTTC. The full variable domain, rest sourced from reference TRBV5-4 and TRBJ2-5, is ETGVTQSPTHLIKTRGQQVTLRCSSQSGHNTVSWYQQALGQGPQFIFQYYREEENGRGNFPPRFSGLQFPNYSSELNVNALELDDSALYLCAGKRGGQETQYFGPGTRLLVL.

The sample holds many counts of this clonotype. The chain combines TRBV6-5 with TRBJ2-5, with a possible D match to TRBD2 (6 bases). The CDR3 runs to 16 residues. V was cut by 2 bases and J by 2 bases, with 15 bases left in between. Per germline, CDR1 MNHEY and CDR2 SVGAGI. CDR3 sequence reads: CASSYGGTPLQETQYF. The CDR3 bases are TGTGCCAGCAGTTACGGAGGGACCCCACTTCAAGAGACCCAGTACTTC.

This clonotype was seen ten or more times. The rearrangement links TRBV20-1 to TRBJ2-1, with 10 bases aligning to TRBD2. V lost 6 bases to trimming and J lost 7 bases; unmatched junction nucleotides: 15. Germline CDR1 DFQATT, CDR2 SNEGSKA (reference sequence). The CDR3 runs 16 residues. The CDR3: CSAPRPLAGELNEQFF. DNA for the CDR3: TGCAGTGCCCCCCGACCGCTAGCGGGAGAATTGAATGAGCAGTTCTTC.

This clonotype has a count of ten or more. The chain has TRBV20-1 and TRBJ2-5; the D call may be TRBD1 or TRBD2 (5 bases each). This CDR3 spans 14 amino acids. The germline V and J ends were trimmed by 4 bases and 4 bases, with 16 bases remaining between them. Per the germline V gene, CDR1 is DFQATT and CDR2 is SNEGSKA (reference sequence). CDR3 coding DNA: TGCAGTGCTACCCGGGGCTCAGGACCAGAGACCCAGTACTTC. Translated: CSATRGSGPETQYF.

Concerning this clonotype itself: A clone one base away is much larger, so this may be a read error. V and J are TRBV7-8 and TRBJ2-3; no clear D. Deletions cut 1 base from V and 5 bases from J, with 13 bases between. CDR1 is SGHVS and CDR2 is FQNEAQ in the germline V gene. The CDR3 spans 15 residues. CDR3 protein: CASSLVSWDEDTQYF. The CDR3 region has the DNA TGTGCCAGCAGCTTAGTCTCGTGGGATGAAGATACGCAGTATTTT.

Concerning this clonotype itself: An end of the junction does not agree with germline; a read error may underlie this. V and J are TRBV12-5 and TRBJ2-3; TRBD2 matches 12 bases. Looked up from germline, CDR1 is LGHNT and CDR2 is FRNRAP. This CDR3 comprises 20 residues. The CDR3 DNA reads as TGTGCTAGTGGTTTGCTAGGAGAACCTCTAGCGGGAGGGGAATCAGATACGCGGTATTTT. This translates into CASGLLGEPLAGGESDTRYF. The whole variable domain, remainder taken from reference TRBV12-5 and TRBJ2-3, is DARVTQTPRHKVTEMGQEVTMRCQPILGHNTVFWYRQTMMQGLELLAYFRNRAPLDDSGMPKDRFSAEMPDATLATLKIQPSEPRDSAVYFCASGLLGEPLAGGESDTRYFGPGTRLTVL.

Points on this clonotype: With a much larger clone just one base away, this may be a read error. In this CDR3 the conserved last residue, phenylalanine or tryptophan, is missing, so a read error is likely. V and J are TRBV12-3 or TRBV12-4 and TRBJ2-3; 10 bases are a match to TRBD2. CDR3 size: 16 residues. Losses at the gene ends were 5 bases for V and 3 bases for J; bases not matched to a gene: 8. The CDR3 region has the DNA TGTGCCAGCAGTCCAATAGCGGGAGGAAGGACAGATACGCAGTATTCT. The encoded protein is CASSPIAGGRTDTQYS.

This clonotype came up many times. The genes are TRBV7-3 and TRBJ2-1; D unresolved. Per germline, CDR1 SGHTA and CDR2 FQGTGA. V was shortened by 1 base and J by 8 bases, with 12 bases between the two germline ends. This CDR3 is 14 amino acids long. CDR3 coding DNA: TGTGCCAGCAGCTTAAAGCAAGGATTTGATGAGCAGTTCTTC. This gives the protein CASSLKQGFDEQFF.

As regards this clonotype: This may stem from a read error, because a much larger clone lies one nucleotide away. The chain recombines TRBV6-1 with TRBJ2-1, with 12 bases identical to TRBD2. With 2 bases clipped from V and 8 bases from J, the junction kept 13 bases outside the gene matches. Germline V gene sequence: CDR1 MNHNS, CDR2 SASEGT. The CDR3 loop spans 18 amino acids. The CDR3 DNA is TGTGCCAGCAGTGAAATCTGTGTAGGGACTAGCGGGTGGGATGAGCAGTTCTTC. Its translation is CASSEICVGTSGWDEQFF.

In its sample, this clonotype was seen a few times. V usage is TRBV30 and J usage is TRBJ2-7, with TRBD2 as a possible D gene (6 bases). The CDR3 has 13 residues. The germline CDR1 and CDR2 sequences are GTSNPN and SVGIG (reference sequence). V lost 5 bases and J 4 bases, leaving 15 bases between the germline ends. DNA for the CDR3: TGTGCCTGGCTCGGAGGGAATCGGTACGAGCAGTACTTC. It codes for CAWLGGNRYEQYF.